This T cell receptor beta chain is drawn from a study of T-cell memory formation after mild COVID-19. In the study overall: TCR clusters were mostly donor specific. Study results and caveats: Whereas later expanders leaned CD4+, clones contracting day 15 to 85 showed a balanced CD4/CD8 makeup.

This clonotype was picked up a small number of times. Antigen: not known. TCRdb called the 5' RACE reads again in MiXCR, with one record for every CDR3 protein. The profile shows more than 150,000 distinct CDR3 sequences, approximately 17% of them singletons. CDR3 size: 16 residues. V dropped 1 base and J dropped 7; count of bases not matched to a gene: 8. Germline V CDR1 and CDR2: SGHNT, YYREEE (reference sequence). The genes are TRBV5-4 and TRBJ2-1; 10 bases align to TRBD2. The sequenced sample was PBMCs or a T cell subset sorted from them (not recorded which). The source is a man aged 18 to 35 who had mild COVID-19 (a few samples of this study predate the infection). Cell type and time point are not known. This CDR3 reads CASSLMLQRGGNEQFF. The CDR3 DNA sequence: TGTGCCAGCAGCTTGATGTTACAGCGGGGGGGGAATGAGCAGTTCTTC.